Listed here is a single T cell receptor (beta chain). No cognate antigen has been identified for it. Qualities for individual bases were not recorded, and no much larger clone is one base off. Preparation of the library involved the immunoSEQ multiplex PCR assay. In the original analysis: A statistical classification framework was built for diagnosing cytomegalovirus status from the catalog of TCR beta chain sequences. Sourced from immuneACCESS, this table was stored by TCRdb with only in-frame sequences that have V and J called. A share of the clones is absent; for the studies checked, an unresolved V gene accounts for under half, and the remainder has no known explanation. V, J and clone size are taken as reported in that table, and D and trimming were inferred from the DNA itself. Within this sample are some 110,000 clones, with about nine tenths of them counted one time only. The top ten clones comprise 1.5% to 2% of the sample.

The donors were included in the validation cohort of over a hundred subjects, a group kept apart from the roughly 670-subject first cohort. Reading the germline V gene gives CDR1 SGHNT and CDR2 YENEEA. The cysteine opens and the phenylalanine closes a CDR3 of 17 amino acids. Left in the record is the CDR3 DNA by itself, 51 bases read in frame from the first base. V and J are trimmed by 1 base and 5 bases, and the gene matches miss 7 bases of the junction. These data originate in a study of cytomegalovirus exposure and HLA in healthy donors (dated by TCRdb to between 2016 and 2019). Background on the whole study: The 650 to 800 repertoires of the first cohort and the 120 validation repertoires were produced on the same platform, according to a later analysis. The study was designed to test whether signatures of past pathogen exposure could be identified by cataloging public T cell receptors. Along with the 666-subject first cohort, a separate validation cohort of roughly 110 different subjects was used. To predict cytomegalovirus infection status, the study combined high-throughput TCR immunosequencing, statistical association of individual TCRs with disease status, and machine learning. What the authors observed across the whole study: The study listed 164 TCR beta chains as associated with cytomegalovirus. All 120 or so repertoires were used to score co-occurrence in the validation cohort in a later analysis, because that analysis had no HLA typing for the cohort. It was suggested by the authors that the approach could potentially be generalized to other disease states and immunological phenotypes. Cytomegalovirus status was reported to be diagnosed by the classifier with high specificity and sensitivity in both the original and validation cohorts. Across donors, most TCR sequences were observed very rarely, whereas some public TCRs were present in many individuals. In vitro tests confirmed that a few of the cytomegalovirus-associated TCR beta chains recognize cytomegalovirus antigens. A later analysis found that TCRs clustered in the first cohort also tended to co-occur in the 120 validation repertoires, with approximately 95% of cluster scores above 0.

Rearrangement joined TRBV11-3 to TRBJ2-5; a stretch of 13 junction bases matches TRBD2. The sequence came from a man younger than 30 in good health and CMV-seronegative. Sequenced input: PBMCs. The bases are TGTGCCAGCAGCTTAGGGACTAGCGGGAGTCCGCTGGAGACCCAGTACTTC. The translation is CASSLGTSGSPLETQYF.